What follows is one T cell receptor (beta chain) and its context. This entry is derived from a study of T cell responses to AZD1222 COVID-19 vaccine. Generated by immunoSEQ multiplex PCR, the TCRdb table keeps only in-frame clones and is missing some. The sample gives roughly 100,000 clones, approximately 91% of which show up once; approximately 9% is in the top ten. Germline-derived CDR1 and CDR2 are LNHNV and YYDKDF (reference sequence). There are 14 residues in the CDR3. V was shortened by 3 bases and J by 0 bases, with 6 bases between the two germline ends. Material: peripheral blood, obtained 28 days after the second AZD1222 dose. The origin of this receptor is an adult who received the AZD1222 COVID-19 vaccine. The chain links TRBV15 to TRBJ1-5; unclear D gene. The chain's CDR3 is CATSRRPSNQPQHF. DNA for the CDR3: TGTGCCACCAGCAGGAGGCCTAGCAATCAGCCCCAGCATTTT.